A selection of T cell receptor beta chains follows, all from one sample in a study of blood T cells in healthy people across ages. TCRdb reprocessed the 5' RACE reads with MiXCR, giving one entry per CDR3 protein. The data hold about 1.6 million distinct CDR3 sequences, with about 31% observed a single time. Sequencing was done on a sample of blood. These receptors were obtained from a woman in her 30s in good health. The CDR3 runs from the conserved cysteine through the conserved F or W. Each record gives: clone size, D gene, V gene, J gene, CDR3 protein, CDR3 DNA. The D gene is left open where the match is weak. Where a row states a size, it is once, few, many or the class of an expanded clone; other rows omit it.

clone_size: once; d_call: .; v_call: TRBV28; j_call: TRBJ2-7; cdr3_aa: CASSSELPLTVGAIYPYEQYF; cdr3_nt: TGTGCCAGCAGTTCCGAACTACCCCTGACAGTCGGGGCGATATACCCCTACGAGCAGTACTTC
clone_size: .; d_call: .; v_call: TRBV6-1; j_call: TRBJ2-4; cdr3_aa: CASSENLAKNIQYF; cdr3_nt: TGTGCCAGCAGTGAAAATCTAGCCAAAAACATTCAGTACTTC
clone_size: few; d_call: TRBD2; v_call: TRBV4-1; j_call: TRBJ2-2; cdr3_aa: CASSLPGASGVGGELFF; cdr3_nt: TGCGCCAGCAGCCTCCCCGGGGCTAGCGGAGTCGGCGGGGAGCTGTTTTTT
clone_size: few; d_call: TRBD2; v_call: TRBV10-1; j_call: TRBJ2-3; cdr3_aa: CASSGTSGSKYTQYF; cdr3_nt: TGCGCCAGCAGCGGGACTAGCGGGAGCAAATATACGCAGTATTTT
clone_size: few; d_call: TRBD1; v_call: TRBV24-1; j_call: TRBJ1-2; cdr3_aa: CATSDQGANYGYTF; cdr3_nt: TGTGCCACCAGTGATCAGGGGGCAAACTATGGCTACACCTTC
clone_size: .; d_call: .; v_call: TRBV3-1; j_call: TRBJ1-2; cdr3_aa: CASSQNRPSGGYTF; cdr3_nt: TGTGCCAGCAGCCAAAATCGACCCTCCGGGGGCTACACCTTC
clone_size: .; d_call: .; v_call: TRBV20-1; j_call: TRBJ1-2; cdr3_aa: CSAEAFTIHGYTF; cdr3_nt: TGCAGTGCCGAGGCGTTTACAATCCATGGCTACACCTTC
clone_size: .; d_call: TRBD1; v_call: TRBV29-1; j_call: TRBJ2-2; cdr3_aa: CSVTGGNTGELFF; cdr3_nt: TGCAGCGTTACAGGGGGAAACACCGGGGAGCTGTTTTTT
clone_size: .; d_call: .; v_call: TRBV20-1; j_call: TRBJ2-3; cdr3_aa: CSARGGAVTDTQYF; cdr3_nt: TGCAGTGCTAGAGGGGGGGCAGTCACAGATACGCAGTATTTT
clone_size: .; d_call: .; v_call: TRBV21-1; j_call: TRBJ2-3; cdr3_aa: CASSKAVRFTDTQYF; cdr3_nt: TGTGCCAGCAGCAAAGCGGTGAGATTTACAGATACGCAGTATTTT
clone_size: .; d_call: TRBD2; v_call: TRBV5-4; j_call: TRBJ2-1; cdr3_aa: CASYKSGGNNEQFF; cdr3_nt: TGTGCCAGCTACAAAAGCGGGGGCAACAATGAGCAGTTCTTC
clone_size: .; d_call: TRBD1; v_call: TRBV10-3; j_call: TRBJ2-7; cdr3_aa: CAISDRTGEQYF; cdr3_nt: TGTGCCATCAGTGACCGGACAGGCGAGCAGTACTTC
clone_size: .; d_call: TRBD1; v_call: TRBV29-1; j_call: TRBJ1-2; cdr3_aa: CSVRGDSRNGYTF; cdr3_nt: TGCAGCGTAAGGGGGGACAGTCGAAATGGCTACACCTTC
clone_size: .; d_call: .; v_call: TRBV6-1; j_call: TRBJ1-1; cdr3_aa: CASSEAPSGEAFF; cdr3_nt: TGTGCCAGCAGTGAAGCGCCAAGTGGTGAAGCTTTCTTT
clone_size: .; d_call: TRBD1; v_call: TRBV6-5; j_call: TRBJ2-7; cdr3_aa: CASSYAAQGYEQYF; cdr3_nt: TGTGCCAGCAGTTACGCTGCACAGGGGTACGAGCAGTACTTC
clone_size: few; d_call: TRBD2; v_call: TRBV20-1; j_call: TRBJ2-3; cdr3_aa: CSANRLAGMADTQYF; cdr3_nt: TGCAGTGCCAACCGACTAGCGGGAATGGCAGATACGCAGTATTTT
clone_size: few; d_call: .; v_call: TRBV20-1; j_call: TRBJ2-7; cdr3_aa: CSARASGEASLEQYF; cdr3_nt: TGCAGTGCTAGAGCTTCGGGGGAGGCCTCCCTCGAGCAGTACTTC
clone_size: few; d_call: TRBD2; v_call: TRBV7-2; j_call: TRBJ2-4; cdr3_aa: CASSPIAGGSSKNIQYF; cdr3_nt: TGTGCCAGCAGCCCCATAGCGGGAGGGAGTAGCAAAAACATTCAGTACTTC
clone_size: .; d_call: .; v_call: TRBV6-6; j_call: TRBJ1-1; cdr3_aa: CASSYSRAANTEAFF; cdr3_nt: TGTGCCAGCAGTTACTCGAGGGCGGCTAACACTGAAGCTTTCTTT
clone_size: many; d_call: .; v_call: TRBV4-2; j_call: TRBJ2-6; cdr3_aa: CASSQQGSSGANVLTF; cdr3_nt: TGTGCCAGCAGCCAACAGGGTAGCTCTGGGGCCAACGTCCTGACTTTC
clone_size: .; d_call: .; v_call: TRBV9; j_call: TRBJ1-6; cdr3_aa: CASSASPGALVRSPLHF; cdr3_nt: TGTGCCAGCAGCGCCTCCCCCGGGGCCCTGGTTCGGTCACCCCTCCACTTT
clone_size: few; d_call: .; v_call: TRBV4-1; j_call: TRBJ1-2; cdr3_aa: CASSQVQRNYGYTF; cdr3_nt: TGCGCCAGCAGCCAAGTACAGCGTAACTATGGCTACACCTTC
clone_size: .; d_call: TRBD1; v_call: TRBV11-1; j_call: TRBJ1-1; cdr3_aa: CASSRVGQGETEAFF; cdr3_nt: TGTGCCAGCAGCCGCGTCGGACAGGGAGAGACTGAAGCTTTCTTT
clone_size: .; d_call: .; v_call: TRBV27; j_call: TRBJ2-5; cdr3_aa: CASSRLHSAGAPQETQYF; cdr3_nt: TGTGCCAGCAGTCGATTGCATAGTGCGGGGGCCCCTCAAGAGACCCAGTACTTC
clone_size: .; d_call: .; v_call: TRBV3-1; j_call: TRBJ1-6; cdr3_aa: CASSQDWGSNSPLHF; cdr3_nt: TGTGCCAGCAGCCAAGATTGGGGGTCCAATTCACCCCTCCACTTT
clone_size: few; d_call: TRBD1; v_call: TRBV20-1; j_call: TRBJ2-3; cdr3_aa: CSAYSDRGADTQYF; cdr3_nt: TGCAGTGCGTACTCAGACAGGGGCGCAGATACGCAGTATTTT
clone_size: .; d_call: TRBD1; v_call: TRBV15; j_call: TRBJ2-1; cdr3_aa: CATGQGASYNEQFF; cdr3_nt: TGTGCCACCGGGCAGGGGGCCTCCTACAATGAGCAGTTCTTC
clone_size: .; d_call: .; v_call: TRBV2; j_call: TRBJ2-1; cdr3_aa: CASSDGGWGQFF; cdr3_nt: TGTGCCAGCAGTGATGGAGGGTGGGGGCAGTTCTTC
clone_size: few; d_call: .; v_call: TRBV6-5; j_call: TRBJ2-7; cdr3_aa: CASMGGGKSYEQYF; cdr3_nt: TGTGCCAGCATGGGTGGGGGGAAGTCCTACGAGCAGTACTTC
clone_size: .; d_call: .; v_call: TRBV20-1; j_call: TRBJ2-7; cdr3_aa: CSASSGLRGNEQYF; cdr3_nt: TGCAGTGCTAGTTCAGGGTTACGTGGGAACGAGCAGTACTTC
clone_size: .; d_call: .; v_call: TRBV14; j_call: TRBJ2-7; cdr3_aa: CASSRNTGSTYEQYF; cdr3_nt: TGTGCCAGCAGCCGAAACACCGGGAGCACCTACGAGCAGTACTTC
clone_size: few; d_call: TRBD1; v_call: TRBV20-1; j_call: TRBJ1-1; cdr3_aa: CSARWTGMNTEAFF; cdr3_nt: TGCAGTGCTAGGTGGACAGGAATGAACACTGAAGCTTTCTTT
clone_size: few; d_call: .; v_call: TRBV20-1; j_call: TRBJ2-1; cdr3_aa: CSASADSFSYNEQFF; cdr3_nt: TGCAGTGCTAGTGCTGACAGCTTCTCCTACAATGAGCAGTTCTTC
clone_size: few; d_call: .; v_call: TRBV4-1; j_call: TRBJ1-2; cdr3_aa: CANSQSGGDLRGYTF; cdr3_nt: TGCGCCAACAGCCAATCAGGAGGAGACTTGCGCGGCTACACCTTC
clone_size: few; d_call: .; v_call: TRBV6-5; j_call: TRBJ2-7; cdr3_aa: CASSRLTWQYF; cdr3_nt: TGTGCCAGCAGTCGACTGACGTGGCAGTACTTC
clone_size: few; d_call: .; v_call: TRBV6-2/TRBV6-3; j_call: TRBJ2-5; cdr3_aa: CASRTLGEETQYF; cdr3_nt: TGTGCCAGCAGGACATTAGGAGAGGAGACCCAGTACTTC
clone_size: few; d_call: .; v_call: TRBV4-1; j_call: TRBJ2-3; cdr3_aa: CASSPAPGTDTQYF; cdr3_nt: TGCGCCAGCAGCCCGGCCCCGGGCACAGATACGCAGTATTTT
clone_size: .; d_call: .; v_call: TRBV5-8; j_call: TRBJ1-5; cdr3_aa: CASSLEKGSNQPQHF; cdr3_nt: TGTGCCAGCAGCTTGGAGAAAGGAAGCAATCAGCCCCAGCATTTT
clone_size: .; d_call: TRBD2; v_call: TRBV20-1; j_call: TRBJ2-7; cdr3_aa: CSASPTSGSPYEQYF; cdr3_nt: TGCAGTGCTAGTCCGACTAGCGGGAGCCCCTACGAGCAGTACTTC
clone_size: .; d_call: TRBD1; v_call: TRBV2; j_call: TRBJ2-5; cdr3_aa: CASSEGQGIREQYF; cdr3_nt: TGTGCCAGCAGTGAGGGACAGGGGATCCGGGAGCAGTACTTC